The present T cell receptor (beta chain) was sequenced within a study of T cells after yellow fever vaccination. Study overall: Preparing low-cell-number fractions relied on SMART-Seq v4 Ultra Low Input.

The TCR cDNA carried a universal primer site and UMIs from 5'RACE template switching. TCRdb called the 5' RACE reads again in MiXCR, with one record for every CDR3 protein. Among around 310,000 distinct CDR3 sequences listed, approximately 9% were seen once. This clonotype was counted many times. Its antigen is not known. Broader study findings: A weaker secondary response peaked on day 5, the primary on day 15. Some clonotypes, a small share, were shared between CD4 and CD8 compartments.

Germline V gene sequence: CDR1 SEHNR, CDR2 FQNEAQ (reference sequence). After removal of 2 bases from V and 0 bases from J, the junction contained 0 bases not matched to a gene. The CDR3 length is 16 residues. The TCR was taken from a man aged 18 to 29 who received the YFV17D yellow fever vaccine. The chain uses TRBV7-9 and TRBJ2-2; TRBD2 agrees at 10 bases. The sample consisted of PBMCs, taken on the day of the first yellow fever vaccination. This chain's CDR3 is CASSLSGGANTGELFF. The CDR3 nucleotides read TGTGCCAGCAGCTTAAGCGGGGGGGCGAACACCGGGGAGCTGTTTTTT.